One and the same sample provided the 14 T cell receptor beta chains below, sequenced in a study of long-term antiretroviral therapy in people with HIV. The libraries were made with immunoSEQ v3.0 at survey level. Data came from immunoSEQ multiplex PCR; TCRdb stores just in-frame clones and leaves some out. The table records under 30,000 clones, nearly 95% of them present only once. The sample in question was unsorted PBMCs, obtained about 6.6 years after starting antiretroviral therapy. All receptors come from a man aged 25 to 40 with HIV.

The V and J genes are TRBV4-3 and TRBJ1-2; D possibly corresponds to TRBD1 (6 bases). Per the germline V gene, CDR1 is LGHNA and CDR2 is YSLEER. Trimming pared 3 bases from V and 0 bases from J, leaving 14 bases between. The CDR3 extends over 16 amino acids. CDR3 in amino acids: CASSQLAGTTNYGYTF. The CDR3 DNA reads as TGCGCCAGCAGCCAGCTCGCCGGGACAACTAACTATGGCTACACCTTC.

This sequence joins TRBV29-1 and TRBJ2-5, with 9 bases that match TRBD2. This CDR3 has 12 residues. In germline, CDR1 is SQVTM, CDR2 ANQGSEA. J gave up 6 bases and V 7 bases, and 6 bases lay outside the gene matches. Here the CDR3 DNA reads TGCAGCGCAGCGGGGGGTTGGAAGACCCAGTACTTC. It is translated as CSAAGGWKTQYF.

This chain joins TRBV9 and TRBJ1-2; no clear D gene. Germline V lookup: CDR1 SGDLS, CDR2 YYNGEE. The CDR3 extends over 15 amino acids. The V end was cut by 7 bases, the J end by 8 bases, with 24 bases between. Here the CDR3 DNA reads TGTGCCAGCGAATCCTACTCGGCCCTAAACGGCGGCTACACCTTC. Protein product: CASESYSALNGGYTF.

This sequence joins TRBV5-4 and TRBJ2-3, with a possible D match to TRBD1 (6 bases). The germline V gene encodes CDR1 SGHNT and CDR2 YYREEE (reference sequence). The CDR3 consists of 14 residues. With 3 bases removed from V and 5 bases from J, the gap between germline ends came to 13 bases. CDR3 bases: TGTGCCAGCAGCTCGGTTGGGGGCGGAGATACGCAGTATTTT. It is translated as CASSSVGGGDTQYF.

The V gene is TRBV5-6, the J gene TRBJ1-6; the D is unclear. This CDR3 contains 13 residues. V dropped 4 bases and J dropped 7 bases, with 9 bases sitting between them. CDR1 is SGHDT and CDR2 is YYEEEE in the germline V gene. This CDR3 reads CASSLEENSPLHF. In DNA form, the CDR3 reads TGTGCCAGCAGCCTCGAGGAGAATTCACCCCTCCACTTT.

This chain uses TRBV10-3 with TRBJ2-5, with D unclear. This CDR3 comprises 13 residues. Germline V CDR1 and CDR2: ENHRY, SYGVKD. V was pared by 10 bases and J by 3 bases, with 15 bases between. CDR3 loop: CASSTRQEETQYF. In DNA, the CDR3 is TGTGCCAGTTCAACAAGACAAGAAGAGACCCAGTACTTC.

The rearrangement joins TRBV10-3 to TRBJ2-2, with 10 bases aligning to TRBD1. V dropped 0 bases and J dropped 6; count of bases not matched to a gene: 4. The CDR3 length is 16 residues. Germline-derived CDR1 and CDR2 are ENHRY and SYGVKD. CDR3 loop: CAISESGQGRSGELFF. The CDR3 coding sequence is TGTGCCATCAGTGAGTCGGGACAGGGGAGGTCCGGGGAGCTGTTTTTT.

V gene TRBV2 combines with J gene TRBJ2-7; D might be TRBD1 (6 bases). Trimming stripped 7 bases from V and 2 bases from J, with 12 bases between. Germline assignment: CDR1 SNHLY and CDR2 FYNNEI. The CDR3 length is 13 residues. The CDR3 DNA reads as TGTGCCAGCACCCAGGGGCTTGCCTACGAGCAGTACTTC. Its protein product is CASTQGLAYEQYF.

This clone was observed a single time. The chain uses TRBV6-5 and TRBJ2-1; D unresolved. CDR3 length: 11 residues. CDR1 and CDR2 from the germline V gene are MNHEY and SVGAGI. Trimming shortened V by 6 bases and J by 9 bases, and 9 bases separated the two germline ends. The chain's CDR3 is CASRDVGEQFF. The CDR3 bases are TGTGCCAGCAGAGACGTCGGTGAGCAGTTCTTC.

The V call is TRBV6-5, the J call TRBJ1-5; D gene unclear. Germline V gene lookup returns CDR1 MNHEY and CDR2 SVGAGI. There are 13 residues in the CDR3. Trimming cost V 5 bases and J 9 bases, with 14 bases left between them. The CDR3 loop is CASSPLGARPQHF. The CDR3 region has the DNA TGTGCCAGCAGTCCCCTGGGAGCAAGGCCCCAGCATTTT.

V is TRBV10-2 and J is TRBJ2-3, with TRBD2 matching 8 bases. V was clipped by 5 bases and J by 6 bases; unmatched bases: 7. Germline CDR1 is WSHSY and CDR2 is SAAADI. This CDR3 has 14 residues. CDR3: CASSINGGADTQYF. The CDR3 coding sequence is TGCGCCAGCAGTATAAACGGGGGGGCCGATACGCAGTATTTT.

V is TRBV6-5 and J is TRBJ2-7; 9 bases match TRBD1. This CDR3 is built from 14 residues. The V gene's germline CDR1 is MNHEY and CDR2 SVGAGI. V trimming: 8 bases; J trimming: 2 bases; junction bases outside the gene matches: 7. The CDR3 loop is CASGWDREAYEQYF. The CDR3 bases are TGTGCCAGCGGCTGGGACAGGGAAGCCTACGAGCAGTACTTC.

The chain employs TRBV7-2 and TRBJ2-5, with TRBD2 matching over 10 bases. Germline CDR1 SGHTA, CDR2 FQGNSA. V lost 4 bases to trimming and J lost 1 base; unmatched junction nucleotides: 3. This CDR3 contains 15 residues. In DNA, the CDR3 is TGTGCCAGCAGCTCTAGCGGGGGTTCCCAAGAGACCCAGTACTTC. This encodes CASSSSGGSQETQYF.

The chain couples TRBV4-1 to TRBJ1-2; D not certain. The V end was cut by 5 bases, the J end by 0 bases, with 13 bases between. Germline-derived CDR1 and CDR2 are MGHRA and YSYEKL. This CDR3 has 15 amino acids. The CDR3 protein is CASSAPGRANYGYTF. Written as DNA, the CDR3 is TGCGCCAGCAGCGCCCCGGGCCGAGCTAACTATGGCTACACCTTC.